Reported below is one T cell receptor (beta chain). This sample is drawn from a study of T cell responses to AZD1222 COVID-19 vaccine. Germline assignment: CDR1 SGHTS and CDR2 YDEGEE. V was trimmed by 4 bases and J by 2 bases, leaving 13 bases between them. This CDR3 has 16 amino acids. Libraries were prepared by immunoSEQ multiplex PCR; TCRdb keeps only in-frame clonotypes and omits some of them. This sample yields 90,000 to 120,000 clones, of which around nine tenths are seen a single time; about 8.7% belongs to the top ten. The specimen was peripheral blood, collected on day 0 of AZD1222 vaccination. The TCR was taken from an adult in good health. The gene calls are TRBV5-8 and TRBJ2-6, with a weak D call TRBD2 (7 bases). This CDR3 is CASSGPGGPGANVLTF. CDR3 sequence (DNA): TGTGCCAGCAGCGGGCCCGGGGGGCCTGGGGCCAACGTCCTGACTTTC.